Following are 18 T cell receptor beta chains from one sample sequenced in a study of CD8+ T cells in alopecia areata. Once RNA had been extracted, it was reverse transcribed into cDNA to act as the sequencing template. Assay: immunoSEQ multiplex PCR; the TCRdb copy retains only in-frame clones and omits some. The sample holds 130,000 to 150,000 clones, roughly 50% seen once. Sequenced input: CD4+ T cells sorted from blood. Every receptor here comes from a human donor with alopecia areata.

This clone was detected a few times. The germline gene is not matched at one end of the junction; a read error may be the cause. The chain uses TRBV7-2 and TRBJ2-7, with 13 bases aligning to TRBD2. The CDR3 has 15 residues. Germline CDR1 is SGHTA and CDR2 is FQGNSA. The CDR3 loop is CASSLELAGGLRMDF. CDR3 nucleotide sequence: TGTGCCAGCAGCTTAGAACTAGCGGGAGGGTTGAGGATGGACTTC.

This clone was counted only a few times. V and J are TRBV29-1 and TRBJ2-1; D remains unclear. From germline, CDR1 is SQVTM and CDR2 ANQGSEA. With 6 bases removed from V and 8 bases from J, the gap between germline ends came to 14 bases. CDR3 size: 12 residues. CDR3 bases: TGCAGCGTCGCACCTGGCATCCATGAGCAGTTCTTC. This codes for CSVAPGIHEQFF.

This clone turned up a few times. This rearrangement joins TRBV7-2 to TRBJ1-3; D not certain. Trimming pared 1 base from V and 2 bases from J, leaving 6 bases between. This CDR3 contains 14 residues. Germline V CDR1 and CDR2: SGHTA, FQGNSA. The CDR3 spells CASSLGGTGNTIYF. CDR3 in DNA: TGTGCCAGCAGCTTAGGAGGGACTGGAAACACCATATATTTT. Full variable domain (rest looked up from reference TRBV7-2 and TRBJ1-3): GAGVSQSPSNKVTEKGKDVELRCDPISGHTALYWYRQSLGQGLEFLIYFQGNSAPDKSGLPSDRFSAERTGGSVSTLTIQRTQQEDSAVYLCASSLGGTGNTIYFGEGSWLTVV.

The rearrangement joins TRBV4-1 to TRBJ2-3; D is ambiguous. V was clipped by 6 bases and J by 6 bases, with 25 bases between them. CDR3 length equals 17 residues. Looked up from germline, CDR1 is MGHRA and CDR2 is YSYEKL. CDR3 DNA: TGCGCCAGCAGTCAAAAGATCGACCCCGTCGCCCCCGATACGCAGTATTTT. Encoded protein: CASSQKIDPVAPDTQYF.

The genes are TRBV6-5 and TRBJ1-4; D is unclear. Germline lookup yields CDR1 MNHEY and CDR2 SVGAGI. This CDR3 is 13 amino acids long. V was shortened by 6 bases and J by 5 bases, with 10 bases between the two germline ends. The CDR3 sequence is CASSPSRNEKLFF. In nucleotides, the CDR3 is TGTGCCAGCAGCCCGTCCAGAAATGAAAAACTGTTTTTT.

As regards this clone: The same CDR3 arises from other DNA sequences in this sample as well. The chain employs TRBV29-1 and TRBJ2-2; the D gene is possibly TRBD2 (5 bases). Trimming cost V 6 bases and J 5 bases, with 7 bases left between them. The CDR3 sequence is 11 residues long. Germline V gene lookup returns CDR1 SQVTM and CDR2 ANQGSEA. This CDR3 is CSVTRTGELFF. Here the CDR3 DNA reads TGCAGCGTCACTAGGACCGGGGAGCTGTTTTTT.

V gene TRBV7-2 combines with J gene TRBJ2-1; D perhaps matches TRBD1 (6 bases). Trimming shortened V by 4 bases and J by 9 bases, and 13 bases separated the two germline ends. The CDR3 runs 13 residues. In germline, CDR1 is SGHTA, CDR2 FQGNSA. The CDR3, as DNA: TGTGCCAGCAGCTCGCTGCAGGGGAGTGAGCAGTTCTTC. Amino acid sequence: CASSSLQGSEQFF.

A note on this clone: One junction end disagrees with the germline gene, perhaps due to a read error. CDR3 coding DNA: TGTGCTAGCAGCTTCGACAGGGGGCTAGAGACCCAGTACTTC. Protein: CASSFDRGLETQYF. The chain links TRBV7-7 to TRBJ2-5; 10 bases match TRBD1. CDR1 and CDR2 (germline): SSHAT, FNYEAQ (reference sequence). There are 14 residues in the CDR3. Full variable domain (remainder filled in from reference TRBV7-7 and TRBJ2-5): GAGVSQSPRYKVTKRGQDVTLRCDPISSHATLYWYQQALGQGPEFLTYFNYEAQPDKSGLPSDRFSAERPEGSISTLTIQRTEQRDSAMYRCASSFDRGLETQYFGPGTRLLVL.

The chain carries TRBV28 and TRBJ2-1; D may be TRBD2 (6 bases). Between the trimmed V and J ends, which lost 6 bases and 3 bases, there was a span of 12 bases. Per the germline V gene, CDR1 is MDHEN and CDR2 is SYDVKM. The length of the CDR3 is 14 residues. As DNA, the CDR3 is TGTGCCAGCAGAGGACTACCAATCTACAATGAGCAGTTCTTC. It yields the protein CASRGLPIYNEQFF.

This sequence joins TRBV2 and TRBJ2-5, with TRBD1 matching 7 bases. Germline CDR1 is SNHLY and CDR2 is FYNNEI. The length of the CDR3 is 14 residues. Trimming removed 7 bases from V and 5 bases from J; junction bases left unmatched: 10. The CDR3 DNA follows: TGTGCCAGCATGAAAGGGGGCAGGGAGGAGACCCAGTACTTC. This codes for CASMKGGREETQYF.

This clone was observed a single time. This chain uses TRBV6-6 with TRBJ2-4; 13 bases fit TRBD2. The CDR3 has 15 residues. CDR1 is MNHNY, CDR2 SVGAGI, per germline (reference sequence). After removal of 5 bases from V and 8 bases from J, the junction contained 6 bases not matched to a gene. The CDR3 spells CASSNRTSGRHIQYF. In DNA, the CDR3 is TGTGCCAGCAGTAACAGGACTAGCGGGAGACACATTCAGTACTTC.

V is TRBV29-1 and J is TRBJ2-3, with TRBD2 identical over 10 bases. V lost 3 bases, J lost 7 bases, and 10 bases stayed unmatched. Germline V CDR1 and CDR2: SQVTM, ANQGSEA. The CDR3 spans 15 residues. CDR3 amino acids: CSVEVWIAGGNTQYF. The CDR3 DNA reads as TGCAGCGTTGAGGTTTGGATAGCGGGAGGCAATACGCAGTATTTT.

This chain's CDR3 is CASGDLGLTDTQYF. Here the CDR3 DNA reads TGTGCCAGCGGTGACTTGGGTCTTACGGATACGCAGTATTTT. J is TRBJ2-3 and V is TRBV7-3; D is unresolved. The CDR3 contains 14 residues. V was pared by 8 bases and J by 6 bases, with 18 bases between. The germline V gene has CDR1 SGHTA and CDR2 FQGTGA.

A note on this clone: This same CDR3 is encoded by further DNA sequences in the sample. The chain employs TRBV30 and TRBJ1-5; no firm D call. Germline V lookup: CDR1 GTSNPN, CDR2 SVGIG (reference sequence). The V and J ends lost 0 bases and 3 bases respectively, with 6 bases between them. CDR3 size: 13 residues. This chain's CDR3 is CAWSVLSNQPQHF. In DNA form, the CDR3 reads TGTGCCTGGAGTGTACTTTCCAATCAGCCCCAGCATTTT.

This clone was seen only once. This rearrangement joins TRBV25-1 to TRBJ2-7; no firm D call. This CDR3 is built from 13 residues. CDR1 MGHDK and CDR2 SYGVNS come from the germline V gene. V was cut by 3 bases and J by 2 bases, with 8 bases left in between. CDR3 in amino acids: CASSDPWTYEQYF. The CDR3 DNA follows: TGTGCCAGCAGTGATCCGTGGACCTACGAGCAGTACTTC.

The chain is built from TRBV28 and TRBJ2-5; 13 positions match TRBD2. The V gene end was trimmed by 5 bases and the J gene end by 5 bases; junction bases not matched to a gene: 2. Germline V gives CDR1 MDHEN, CDR2 SYDVKM. This CDR3 contains 14 residues. The CDR3 is CASSRTSGSETQYF. The DNA of the CDR3 is TGTGCCAGCAGTCGGACTAGCGGGAGTGAGACCCAGTACTTC.

The V call is TRBV7-9, the J call TRBJ2-2, with a possible D match to TRBD2 (5 bases). Germline V lookup: CDR1 SEHNR, CDR2 FQNEAQ (reference sequence). The V and J ends lost 0 bases and 6 bases respectively, with 5 bases between them. This CDR3 has 13 amino acids. The CDR3 loop reads CASSLAGAGELFF. CDR3 in DNA: TGTGCCAGCAGCTTAGCCGGGGCCGGGGAGCTGTTTTTT.

This clone was seen more than once but under ten times. This CDR3 is CASSDIGQETQYF. The DNA for the CDR3 is TGTGCCAGCAGCGACATAGGACAAGAGACCCAGTACTTC. J is TRBJ2-5 and V is TRBV7-9; D call uncertain. Between the trimmed V and J ends, which lost 5 bases and 2 bases, there was a span of 9 bases. The CDR3 has 13 residues. CDR1 is SEHNR, CDR2 FQNEAQ, per germline (reference sequence). Using reference TRBV7-9 and TRBJ2-5 for the parts outside the CDR3, the full variable domain is DTGVSQNPRHKITKRGQNVTFRCDPISEHNRLYWYRQTLGQGPEFLTYFQNEAQLEKSRLLSDRFSAERPKGSFSTLEIQRTEQGDSAMYLCASSDIGQETQYFGPGTRLLVL.